This TCR beta chain derives from a study of cytomegalovirus exposure and HLA in healthy donors. Study information: As released early, the data held 85 million to 95 million unique TCRs from HLA-typed donors.

The study ran its PCR with 60 Vbeta and 13 Jbeta primers. Measured with immunoSEQ multiplex PCR; TCRdb has only the in-frame clones, and not every one. This table holds 220,000 or so clones, 82% found once. CDR3 length: 14 residues. The germline V gene has CDR1 SQVTM and CDR2 ANQGSEA. Trimming removed 5 bases at V and 4 bases at J, with 17 bases between. Healthy individuals who donated bone marrow served as the donors. Donors counted as nominally healthy when sampled, yet unrecorded immune exposures were likely. The source material was PBMCs. This receptor was obtained from a woman in her forties in good health and CMV-seronegative. The chain joins TRBV29-1 to TRBJ1-1; D possibly corresponds to TRBD1 (5 bases). DNA of the CDR3: TGCAGCGTTCTCCTGGGGGGAGGGGCCACTGAAGCTTTCTTT. It yields the protein CSVLLGGGATEAFF.